Detailed here is one T cell receptor (beta chain). Its target is not known. The CDR3 has 13 amino acids. Germline V CDR1 and CDR2: LNHDA, SQIVND (reference sequence). V lost 3 bases and J lost 2, with 7 bases in between. The data stem from a study of cytomegalovirus exposure and HLA in healthy donors. Overall study results and limits: Presence/absence analyses treated sequencing depth as roughly uniform across donors. The authors later linked a missense DCLRE1C variant to TCR beta V- and J-gene trimming.

The PCR ran on 60 Vbeta and 13 Jbeta primers. Sequencing was performed with immunoSEQ multiplex PCR; in TCRdb, only in-frame clones are kept and a portion is missing. The sample holds some 150,000 clones, less than 90% seen once. The chain links TRBV19 to TRBJ1-2; no reliable D call. The sample consisted of PBMCs. This TCR was sampled from a boy under 10 years old in good health and CMV-seronegative. The CDR3 sequence is CASSIRHNYGYTF. CDR3 coding DNA: TGTGCCAGTAGTATCCGACACAACTATGGCTACACCTTC.